This TCR beta chain stems from a study of cytomegalovirus exposure and HLA in healthy donors. Germline V gives CDR1 LNHDA, CDR2 SQIVND (reference sequence). This CDR3 spans 16 amino acids. V dropped 4 bases and J dropped 3 bases, with 15 bases sitting between them. Use of 60 Vbeta and 13 Jbeta primers characterized the PCR. Sequencing used immunoSEQ multiplex PCR; TCRdb keeps in-frame clones, though not all of them. The sample holds fewer than 80,000 clones, roughly 76% seen once. The sequence derives from a young man in good health and CMV-seronegative. This chain connects TRBV19 to TRBJ1-4; TRBD1 might be the D (6 bases). Input material: PBMCs. DNA for the CDR3: TGTGCCAGTAGTACTATGGACAGCCGTCCTAATGAAAAACTGTTTTTT. It translates to CASSTMDSRPNEKLFF.